Below are 21 T cell receptor beta chains sequenced from a single sample in a study of shared clonotypes between healthy human individuals. Clones were read by immunoSEQ multiplex PCR, and TCRdb kept only the in-frame ones, dropping some. Of millions of clones listed, around 94% were seen once; the top ten hold 0.13% to 0.15%. Specimen: naive CD4+ T cells sorted from blood. Subset noted: CD45RA+ positively selected. These receptors were taken from a man aged 18 to 29 in good health.

The chain joins TRBV6-1 to TRBJ1-2; 7 bases agree with TRBD1. The J segment lost 4 bases and the V segment lost 6 bases, leaving 8 bases of the junction unmatched. Germline V gives CDR1 MNHNS, CDR2 SASEGT. The CDR3 is 14 amino acids. The CDR3: CASRPTGVFYGYTF. The CDR3 DNA reads as TGTGCCAGCAGACCAACAGGGGTTTTCTATGGCTACACCTTC.

The chain has TRBV5-6 and TRBJ2-2; D perhaps matches TRBD2 (5 bases). The CDR3 covers 14 residues. Looked up from germline, CDR1 is SGHDT and CDR2 is YYEEEE. The V end was cut by 0 bases, the J end by 6 bases, with 9 bases between. CDR3 loop: CASSLAGWAGELFF. CDR3 nucleotide sequence: TGTGCCAGCAGCTTGGCGGGGTGGGCCGGGGAGCTGTTTTTT.

The CDR3 sequence is CASSLLSGQPQHF. The CDR3 bases are TGTGCCAGCAGCTTGCTCAGCGGTCAGCCCCAGCATTTT. V usage is TRBV6-5 and J usage is TRBJ1-5; D gene uncertain. The CDR3 consists of 13 residues. Looked up from germline, CDR1 is MNHEY and CDR2 is SVGAGI. Trimming cost V 6 bases and J 6 bases, with 12 bases left between them.

V usage is TRBV18 and J usage is TRBJ1-3; 9 nucleotides agree with TRBD1. The V and J ends lost 4 bases and 9 bases, in that order; junction bases with no gene match: 7. The germline V gene has CDR1 KGHSH and CDR2 LQKENI. There are 14 residues in the CDR3. The CDR3 sequence is CASSQDRGEGTIYF. The DNA for the CDR3 is TGTGCCAGCTCACAGGACAGGGGAGAAGGCACCATATATTTT.

Details on this clone: Other DNA sequences in the sample encode the same CDR3. The chain uses TRBV5-1 and TRBJ2-7; D uncertain. Germline V gives CDR1 SGHRS, CDR2 YFSETQ. V lost 2 bases and J 0 bases, leaving 9 bases between the germline ends. The CDR3 has 14 amino acids. The chain's CDR3 is CASSLGLGSYEQYF. The CDR3 DNA reads as TGCGCCAGCAGCTTAGGGCTAGGCTCCTACGAGCAGTACTTC.

This chain joins TRBV5-4 and TRBJ1-1; D unresolved. Trimming took 0 bases from V and 0 from J, leaving 9 bases between them. The CDR3 has 15 amino acids. Germline values: CDR1 SGHNT, CDR2 YYREEE (reference sequence). The CDR3 DNA reads as TGTGCCAGCAGCTTGGCCCAACAGCTGAACACTGAAGCTTTCTTT. It encodes CASSLAQQLNTEAFF.

The chain couples TRBV6-1 to TRBJ2-3; D gene ambiguous. The CDR3 is made up of 14 amino acids. Germline V gene lookup returns CDR1 MNHNS and CDR2 SASEGT. The V gene lost 6 bases and the J gene lost 4 bases, with 14 bases spanning the gap. The CDR3 is CASSPVGASDTQYF. Here the CDR3 DNA reads TGTGCCAGCAGCCCCGTCGGAGCTTCAGATACGCAGTATTTT.

This chain joins TRBV19 and TRBJ2-3; weak D call: TRBD2 (6 bases). Germline V gives CDR1 LNHDA, CDR2 SQIVND (reference sequence). The CDR3 sequence is 14 residues long. The V end lost 5 bases, the J end lost 4 bases, and 13 bases lay between the germline ends. The DNA of the CDR3 is TGTGCCAGTAGTCCCGGGGGAGGCCCAGATACGCAGTATTTT. Protein sequence: CASSPGGGPDTQYF.

The CDR3 DNA reads as TGTGCCAGCAGCTCGCAAAAGGGAGATACGCAGTATTTT. Amino acid sequence: CASSSQKGDTQYF. The rearrangement uses TRBV7-9 and TRBJ2-3; no definite D call. Germline CDR1 is SEHNR and CDR2 is FQNEAQ (reference sequence). CDR3 length: 13 residues. Trimming stripped 4 bases from V and 5 bases from J, with 10 bases between.

This rearrangement joins TRBV19 to TRBJ2-7; D is ambiguous. The germline V gene has CDR1 LNHDA and CDR2 SQIVND (reference sequence). This CDR3 spans 13 amino acids. The ends were cut back, 5 bases at V and 4 bases at J, with 12 bases in the middle. The CDR3 nucleotides are TGTGCCAGTAGTGTCTGGGCTTCTTACGAGCAGTACTTC. Protein product: CASSVWASYEQYF.

This clone was recorded only once. The chain has TRBV7-2 and TRBJ2-5; 16 bases line up with TRBD2. This CDR3 spans 17 amino acids. Germline CDR1 SGHTA, CDR2 FQGNSA. Unmatched junction bases numbered 6, after V lost 4 bases and J lost 4 bases. The CDR3 is CASSSGLAGGPRETQYF. The CDR3 region has the DNA TGTGCCAGCAGCTCGGGACTAGCGGGAGGGCCGCGAGAGACCCAGTACTTC.

Concerning this clone: Additional DNA sequences in this sample encode the identical CDR3. The chain couples TRBV7-9 to TRBJ2-7, with D unclear. The CDR3 length is 14 residues. V lost 1 base and J 2 bases, leaving 9 bases between the germline ends. Germline V gene data show CDR1 as SEHNR and CDR2 as FQNEAQ (reference sequence). The CDR3 DNA follows: TGTGCCAGCAGCTTAGTGGGCAGAACCTACGAGCAGTACTTC. It is translated as CASSLVGRTYEQYF.

This clone was detected only a few times. The J gene is TRBJ2-2, the V gene TRBV5-1; 9 nucleotides align to TRBD2. CDR1 and CDR2 (germline): SGHRS, YFSETQ. The CDR3 covers 16 residues. Germline trimming cut 4 bases from V and 5 bases from J; bases unmatched to any gene: 9. DNA of the CDR3: TGCGCCAGCAGCATTCCCGGACTAGCGACAACCGGGGAGCTGTTTTTT. Residues: CASSIPGLATTGELFF.

This clone was recorded once. The chain uses TRBV6-6 and TRBJ1-2; 9 nucleotides line up with TRBD1. J lost 3 bases, V lost 6 bases, and 5 bases had no gene match. This CDR3 has 14 amino acids. Germline values: CDR1 MNHNY, CDR2 SVGAGI (reference sequence). The CDR3 loop reads CASRGTGFDYGYTF. CDR3 DNA sequence: TGTGCCAGCAGGGGGACAGGGTTCGACTATGGCTACACCTTC.

This chain connects TRBV25-1 to TRBJ2-7; D may be TRBD2 (5 bases). The length of the CDR3 is 13 residues. Germline V CDR1 and CDR2: MGHDK, SYGVNS. The V gene lost 7 bases and the J gene lost 2 bases, with 12 bases spanning the gap. In nucleotides, the CDR3 is TGTGCCAGCAAAGCGGACGGCGCCTACGAGCAGTACTTC. Its protein product is CASKADGAYEQYF.

CDR3 bases: TGCGCCAGCAGTCCCGGTTCTAGCGGGGGAACAGATACGCAGTATTTT. Translating gives CASSPGSSGGTDTQYF. The chain recombines TRBV10-2 with TRBJ2-3; TRBD2 matches at 10 bases. CDR3 length: 16 amino acids. V dropped 5 bases and J dropped 3; count of bases not matched to a gene: 8. Germline V gene data show CDR1 as WSHSY and CDR2 as SAAADI.

The chain couples TRBV19 to TRBJ2-5, with 7 bases lining up with TRBD2. This CDR3 is built from 15 residues. The germline V gene encodes CDR1 LNHDA and CDR2 SQIVND (reference sequence). V shed 4 bases, J shed 4 bases, and the junction held 9 bases outside the gene matches. The DNA for the CDR3 is TGTGCCAGTAGTACTCACGCGGGAGTAGGAGAGACCCAGTACTTC. Amino acids: CASSTHAGVGETQYF.

The rearrangement uses TRBV29-1 and TRBJ1-2, with TRBD1 as a possible D gene (5 bases). CDR3 length: 13 amino acids. Per the germline V gene, CDR1 is SQVTM and CDR2 is ANQGSEA. V lost 5 bases and J 2 bases, leaving 12 bases between the germline ends. The chain's CDR3 is CSVRTLLNYGYTF. CDR3 in DNA: TGCAGCGTTAGGACATTACTCAACTATGGCTACACCTTC. Full variable domain (missing parts from reference TRBV29-1 and TRBJ1-2): SAVISQKPSRDICQRGTSLTIQCQVDSQVTMMFWYRQQPGQSLTLIATANQGSEATYESGFVIDKFPISRPNLTFSTLTVSNMSPEDSSIYLCSVRTLLNYGYTFGSGTRLTVV.

Of note for this clone: Its ends do not fully match the called genes, so a read error is possible. The rearrangement links TRBV6-1 to TRBJ1-2, with D hard to call. This CDR3 has 13 residues. Per the germline V gene, CDR1 is MNHNS and CDR2 is SASEGT. CDR3 amino acids: CASREDGAKGYTF. The DNA for the CDR3 is TGTGCCAGCAGGGAAGACGGCGCCAAGGGCTACACCTTC.

The chain employs TRBV30 and TRBJ2-2; 7 nucleotides line up with TRBD2. V shed 2 bases, J shed 1 base, and the junction held 7 bases outside the gene matches. Germline CDR1 is GTSNPN and CDR2 is SVGIG (reference sequence). The CDR3 consists of 16 residues. This CDR3 reads CAWSFRRGRNTGELFF. For the CDR3, the DNA is TGTGCCTGGAGTTTTAGGCGGGGGAGGAACACCGGGGAGCTGTTTTTT.

Remarks on this clone: Different DNA sequences within this sample yield the same CDR3. The chain uses TRBV2 and TRBJ2-3; D call uncertain. The CDR3 consists of 14 residues. Trimming took off 0 bases at V and 0 bases at J, with 4 bases between the two ends. Germline V gene sequence: CDR1 SNHLY, CDR2 FYNNEI. CDR3 sequence (DNA): TGTGCCAGCAGTGAAGCGCTAAGCACAGATACGCAGTATTTT. As protein: CASSEALSTDTQYF. Full variable domain (rest looked up from reference TRBV2 and TRBJ2-3): EPEVTQTPSHQVTQMGQEVILRCVPISNHLYFYWYRQILGQKVEFLVSFYNNEISEKSEIFDDQFSVERPDGSNFTLKIRSTKLEDSAMYFCASSEALSTDTQYFGPGTRLTVL.